The table lists the clone carrying this T cell receptor (beta chain) with many counts. Antigen specificity is unknown. This entry comes from a study of spatial heterogeneity in lung cancer. Study information: Detection consistently captured more beta-chain sequences than alpha-chain sequences. As counted in raw reads, each unique TCR and UMI combination appeared more than ten times on average. Regarding the study as a whole: The study found ubiquitous expanded tumor TCRs in blood more at resection than follow-up.

A single record per CDR3 protein comes from TCRdb applying MiXCR to the 5' RACE reads. Seen here are about 22,000 distinct CDR3 sequences, about 4.5% observed once, and the top ten hold roughly 36%. Time point of the sample: sample taken at primary tumor resection. Whole RNA came from tumor, nontumor lung or frozen PBMC and was sequenced without being sorted. Patients with untreated early-stage non-small cell lung cancer, numbering 72, were the donors. This CDR3 is built from 14 residues. V dropped 4 bases and J dropped 5; count of bases not matched to a gene: 6. The germline gives CDR1 LNHNV, CDR2 YYDKDF (reference sequence).

The chain has TRBV15 and TRBJ2-5; 8 positions match TRBD1. The receptor comes from a male donor with early-stage non-small cell lung cancer. Sample: PBMCs, taken at surgery. The DNA of the CDR3 is TGTGCCACCAGCATTAGGACAGGGTCCGAGACCCAGTACTTC. This gives the protein CATSIRTGSETQYF.